Each of the 32 T cell receptor beta chains below was sequenced from the same sample in a study of molecular identifiers for immune sequencing clone quantification (dated by TCRdb to the late 2010s). Preparation of the library involved PCR. The run used a NextSeq 500. TCRdb cleaned the public reads at Q25 with fastp, built clones with MiXCR and kept in-frame beta chains. A single entry per CDR3 protein holds the most common genes and DNA from its merged rows. The sample data list approximately 680,000 distinct CDR3 sequences, and roughly 27% of these were observed just once. About 0.73% of the sample rests with the top ten. Sequences were obtained from naive CD8+ T cells from blood, with Jurkat cell RNA spiked in. The cell subset or site label, read with the paper, signifies: FACS-sorted CD8+CD4-CCR7+CD45RA+ naive T cells. The receptors come from a human donor in good health. Some libraries in this study had Jurkat cell RNA spiked in.

As to this clonotype: A much bigger clone sits one base away, suggesting this may be a read error. The chain is built from TRBV5-1 and TRBJ2-7; 7 bases match TRBD1. This CDR3 has 14 amino acids. CDR1 and CDR2 from the germline V gene are SGHRS and YFSETQ. The V gene end was trimmed by 6 bases and the J gene end by 2 bases; junction bases not matched to a gene: 8. In nucleotides, the CDR3 is TGCGCCAGCACAGGGACAGACGGGGCCTACGAGCAGTACTTC. It is translated as CASTGTDGAYEQYF.

For this clonotype: A much larger clone differs by one base, so this may be a read error. This chain links TRBV5-5 with TRBJ2-7; D may be TRBD1 (5 bases). Germline assignment: CDR1 SGHKS and CDR2 YYEKEE (reference sequence). V lost 2 bases and J 0 bases, leaving 12 bases between the germline ends. The CDR3 loop spans 15 amino acids. The CDR3 coding sequence is TGTGCCAGCAGCTTTTGGGCAGGGCTCTCCTACGAGCAGTACTTC. Translated: CASSFWAGLSYEQYF.

This sequence joins TRBV13 and TRBJ2-7, with 8 bases identical to TRBD1. V was pared by 7 bases and J by 5 bases, with 7 bases of the junction left unmatched. Germline-derived CDR1 and CDR2 are PRHDT and FYEKMQ (reference sequence). The CDR3 length is 13 residues. The DNA of the CDR3 is TGTGCCAGCAACAAGGACAGGGAGGACGAGCAGTACTTC. Its protein is CASNKDREDEQYF.

This clonotype was counted a few times. The chain couples TRBV19 to TRBJ1-5; maybe TRBD1 (6 bases). Germline V gene lookup returns CDR1 LNHDA and CDR2 SQIVND (reference sequence). Trimming cost V 3 bases and J 0 bases, with 12 bases left between them. The CDR3 runs 16 residues. The CDR3 sequence is CASSIGTRTSNQPQHF. The CDR3 DNA follows: TGTGCCAGTAGTATTGGGACACGAACTAGCAATCAGCCCCAGCATTTT.

The sample holds many counts of this clonotype. The rearrangement joins TRBV4-1 to TRBJ2-7, with no clear D. The CDR3 has 15 residues. Germline loops: CDR1 MGHRA, CDR2 YSYEKL. With 0 bases removed from V and 4 bases from J, the gap between germline ends came to 13 bases. The DNA for the CDR3 is TGCGCCAGCAGCCAAGATTCCTGGTCCAGGTACGAGCAGTACTTC. Translating it yields CASSQDSWSRYEQYF.

Comment on this clonotype: Given a much more abundant clone one base away, this may be a read error. J is TRBJ1-1 and V is TRBV10-2; D may be TRBD1 (5 bases). The CDR3 is 14 residues long. V lost 4 bases and J lost 8, with 17 bases in between. Germline values: CDR1 WSHSY, CDR2 SAAADI. The CDR3 reads CASSAYDSLREAFF. As DNA, the CDR3 is TGCGCCAGCAGTGCTTACGACAGCCTCAGGGAAGCTTTCTTT.

The rearrangement links TRBV6-5 to TRBJ2-7, with 7 bases aligning to TRBD1. Germline trimming cut 7 bases from V and 6 bases from J; bases unmatched to any gene: 12. CDR3 length: 14 residues. CDR1 and CDR2 (germline): MNHEY, SVGAGI. Written as DNA, the CDR3 is TGTGCCAGCACCTACTTATCAGGGGGTGGCGAGCAGTACTTC. Translating it yields CASTYLSGGGEQYF.

This clonotype was counted ten times or more. The chain links TRBV20-1 to TRBJ1-3; TRBD1 is a possible D gene (6 bases). Germline values: CDR1 DFQATT, CDR2 SNEGSKA (reference sequence). This CDR3 region has 15 residues. Trimming left V 0 bases short and J 2 bases short, with 11 bases between. CDR3 in amino acids: CSARDLGGPGNTIYF. CDR3 DNA sequence: TGCAGTGCTAGAGATTTGGGGGGGCCTGGAAACACCATATATTTT.

About this clonotype itself: This CDR3 is missing its conserved last phenylalanine or tryptophan, likely due to a read error. The chain uses TRBV4-3 and TRBJ1-4, with unresolved D. V lost 1 base and J 2 bases, leaving 14 bases between the germline ends. This CDR3 is built from 17 residues. Germline CDR1 and CDR2: LGHNA and YSLEER. The CDR3 region has the DNA TGCGCCAGCAGCCAAGGATGGCAGATGGCGACTAATGAAAAACTGTTTCTT. The encoded protein is CASSQGWQMATNEKLFL.

With respect to this clonotype: The CDR3 does not end in the conserved phenylalanine or tryptophan, so this is likely a read error. The chain employs TRBV19 and TRBJ2-3; a possible D gene is TRBD1 (5 bases). Trimming took off 5 bases at V and 1 base at J, with 7 bases between the two ends. This CDR3 contains 13 residues. Germline V CDR1 and CDR2: LNHDA, SQIVND (reference sequence). The CDR3 loop reads CASSWGRTDTQYS. CDR3 nucleotide sequence: TGTGCCAGTAGTTGGGGCCGCACAGATACGCAGTATTCT.

A remark on this clonotype: A much larger clone sits a single nucleotide away, making a read error possible. The rearrangement links TRBV5-8 to TRBJ1-1; D remains unclear. Germline CDR1 and CDR2: SGHTS and YDEGEE. The V and J ends lost 1 base and 5 bases respectively, with 12 bases between them. The CDR3 consists of 14 residues. CDR3 bases: TGTGCCAGCAGCTTGCTGCCCTTACGGACTGAAGCTTTCTTT. Its protein is CASSLLPLRTEAFF.

The chain is built from TRBV9 and TRBJ2-3, with D unresolved. CDR3 length: 14 residues. Germline V gene sequence: CDR1 SGDLS, CDR2 YYNGEE. Deletions cut 2 bases from V and 0 bases from J, with 7 bases between. Here the CDR3 DNA reads TGTGCCAGCAGCGTCCGAGCTAGCACAGATACGCAGTATTTT. Its translation is CASSVRASTDTQYF.

Comments on this clonotype: With a much larger clone just one base away, this may be a read error. The rearrangement uses TRBV28 and TRBJ1-1, with TRBD1 as a possible D gene (5 bases). Trimming stripped 5 bases from V and 1 base from J, with 11 bases between. CDR3 length: 14 residues. Germline CDR1 reads MDHEN; CDR2 reads SYDVKM. Here the CDR3 reads CASSGDGANTEAFF. The CDR3 DNA sequence: TGTGCCAGCAGTGGGGACGGGGCGAACACTGAAGCTTTCTTT.

In its sample, this clonotype was seen many times. The rearrangement uses TRBV12-3 or TRBV12-4 and TRBJ2-1, with D possibly matching TRBD1 (5 bases). V dropped 3 bases and J dropped 7 bases, with 13 bases sitting between them. The CDR3 sequence is 14 residues long. The chain's CDR3 is CASSFGGRGNEQFF. In DNA, the CDR3 is TGTGCCAGCAGTTTTGGTGGTAGGGGTAATGAGCAGTTCTTC.

On this clonotype itself: At one of its ends the junction is not consistent with the germline gene, which may arise from a read error. V usage is TRBV27 and J usage is TRBJ2-6; 8 positions agree with TRBD1. The CDR3 runs to 15 residues. Per the germline V gene, CDR1 is MNHEY and CDR2 is SMNVEV (reference sequence). CDR3 residues: CASSPTGAGGNVLTF. The CDR3 DNA reads as TGTGCCAGCAGCCCGACAGGGGCTGGGGGCAACGTCCTGACTTTC. The whole variable domain, filled in from reference TRBV27 and TRBJ2-6, reads EAQVTQNPRYLITVTGKKLTVTCSQNMNHEYMSWYRQDPGLGLRQIYYSMNVEVTDKGDVPEGYKVSRKEKRNFPLILESPSPNQTSLYFCASSPTGAGGNVLTFGAGSRLTVL.

CDR3 in amino acids: CASSELPPETLDETQYF. The CDR3 region has the DNA TGTGCCAGCAGTGAACTCCCCCCCGAGACACTTGACGAGACCCAGTACTTC. This chain connects TRBV6-1 to TRBJ2-5; D ambiguous. This CDR3 spans 17 amino acids. The V and J ends lost 2 bases and 5 bases respectively, with 21 bases between them. Per germline, CDR1 MNHNS and CDR2 SASEGT.

The gene calls are TRBV3-1 and TRBJ1-5; maybe TRBD1 (5 bases). The CDR3 is made up of 15 amino acids. Germline V gene sequence: CDR1 LGHDT, CDR2 YNNKEL (reference sequence). The CDR3 region has the DNA TGTACCAACAGCACGTCGGGGGATTCCAATCAGCCCCAGCATTTT. Amino acid sequence: CTNSTSGDSNQPQHF.

This clonotype has just one count. The chain employs TRBV9 and TRBJ1-5; D is uncertain. Trimming shortened V by 4 bases and J by 0 bases, and 11 bases separated the two germline ends. The CDR3 extends over 15 amino acids. Per the germline V gene, CDR1 is SGDLS and CDR2 is YYNGEE. Written as DNA, the CDR3 is TGTGCCAGCAGCATGGACGGTCATAGCAATCAGCCCCAGCATTTT. Its translation is CASSMDGHSNQPQHF.

Ten or more counts support this clonotype. The V call is TRBV12-3 or TRBV12-4, the J call TRBJ1-2; 7 bases are shared with TRBD1. The CDR3 loop spans 14 amino acids. The J segment lost 5 bases and the V segment lost 0 bases, leaving 3 bases of the junction unmatched. The CDR3 sequence is CASSLAGTAYGYTF. The CDR3 DNA reads as TGTGCCAGCAGTTTAGCCGGGACAGCTTATGGCTACACCTTC.

This sequence joins TRBV7-9 and TRBJ2-2; 8 nucleotides match TRBD1. Germline values: CDR1 SEHNR, CDR2 FQNEAQ (reference sequence). The length of the CDR3 is 16 residues. J gave up 7 bases and V 5 bases, and 12 bases lay outside the gene matches. CDR3 DNA sequence: TGTGCCAGCAGCCCTAAGGACAGGGAAGGTCGCGGGGAGCTGTTTTTT. It codes for CASSPKDREGRGELFF.

There are many counts of this clonotype. V usage is TRBV4-3 and J usage is TRBJ2-3; 9 bases map to TRBD2. The CDR3 contains 16 residues. Losses at the gene ends were 4 bases for V and 5 bases for J; bases not matched to a gene: 10. In germline, CDR1 is LGHNA, CDR2 YSLEER. CDR3 coding DNA: TGCGCCAGCAGCCCAGGGTTTCGCGGGAGGGTAGATACGCAGTATTTT. It translates to CASSPGFRGRVDTQYF.

This clonotype was counted many times. The gene calls are TRBV7-6 and TRBJ2-5; the D is unclear. This CDR3 region has 14 residues. From germline, CDR1 is SGHVS and CDR2 FNYEAQ. Deletions cut 2 bases from V and 1 base from J, with 8 bases between. The DNA of the CDR3 is TGTGCCAGCAGCTTATTTATAGGCCAAGAGACCCAGTACTTC. It translates to CASSLFIGQETQYF.

The table lists this clonotype with many counts. The gene calls are TRBV7-9 and TRBJ2-3, with TRBD1 identical over 9 bases. J gave up 6 bases and V 1 base, and 11 bases lay outside the gene matches. Germline V CDR1 and CDR2: SEHNR, FQNEAQ (reference sequence). This CDR3 is built from 17 residues. The CDR3, as DNA: TGTGCCAGCAGCTTAGATTGGCCGGGACAGGGAGAGGATACGCAGTATTTT. Translating it yields CASSLDWPGQGEDTQYF.

Note on this clonotype: A read error may be the cause here, since a much bigger clone is one base away. The chain links TRBV7-7 to TRBJ2-1, with 7 bases lining up with TRBD2. The length of the CDR3 is 17 residues. Germline assignment: CDR1 SSHAT and CDR2 FNYEAQ (reference sequence). The CDR3 bases are TGTGCTAGCAGCTCAGAGCCGGGAGGAAGGTCCGTAAATGAGCAGTTCTTC. The encoded protein is CASSSEPGGRSVNEQFF.

The chain combines TRBV27 with TRBJ2-2; D gene ambiguous. Per the germline V gene, CDR1 is MNHEY and CDR2 is SMNVEV (reference sequence). Trimming took 3 bases from V and 4 from J, leaving 9 bases between them. The CDR3 runs 14 residues. CDR3 in DNA: TGTGCCAGCAGTTTCATTGGGTCCACCGGGGAGCTGTTTTTT. Protein sequence: CASSFIGSTGELFF.

The chain has TRBV25-1 and TRBJ2-7, with 8 positions matching TRBD1. V shed 1 base and J 2 bases; nucleotides not matched to a gene: 4. The CDR3 runs to 15 residues. CDR1 is MGHDK, CDR2 SYGVNS, per germline. CDR3 DNA sequence: TGTGCCAGCAGTGAATGGACAGGGAAAACCTACGAGCAGTACTTC. Amino acids: CASSEWTGKTYEQYF.

Of note for this clonotype: A read error may explain this, as a much larger clone is one base away. This chain links TRBV6-2 or TRBV6-3 with TRBJ2-7, with TRBD2 matching over 12 bases. The CDR3 has 15 amino acids. Germline V gives CDR1 MNHEY, CDR2 SVGEGT. The CDR3: CACSPRTSGAYEQYF. The CDR3 coding sequence is TGTGCCTGCAGCCCGAGGACTAGCGGGGCCTACGAGCAGTACTTC.

This clonotype has a count of ten or more. V is TRBV20-1 and J is TRBJ2-3; 9 nucleotides agree with TRBD2. Trimming took 0 bases from V and 2 from J; bases not matched to a gene: 6. The length of the CDR3 is 16 residues. From germline, CDR1 is DFQATT and CDR2 SNEGSKA (reference sequence). Here the CDR3 reads CSARDEREVTTDTQYF. The CDR3 coding sequence is TGCAGTGCTAGAGACGAGCGGGAGGTCACCACAGATACGCAGTATTTT.

Worth noting for this clonotype: It may be a read error: a sequence one base away is much more abundant. This sequence joins TRBV5-1 and TRBJ1-5, with 7 positions matching TRBD1. The CDR3 has 14 residues. CDR1 SGHRS and CDR2 YFSETQ come from the germline V gene. With 0 bases clipped from V and 9 bases from J, the junction kept 6 bases outside the gene matches. CDR3 bases: TGCGCCAGCAGCTTGGAGGGGGCGGATCGGCCCCAGCATTTT. Protein: CASSLEGADRPQHF.

A single count supports this clonotype. A clone one base away is much larger, so this may be a read error. The chain has TRBV19 and TRBJ1-5, with D unresolved. This CDR3 region has 13 residues. Trimming stripped 7 bases from V and 2 bases from J, with 9 bases between. Germline V gene lookup returns CDR1 LNHDA and CDR2 SQIVND (reference sequence). The CDR3 loop reads CASTVYGNQPQHF. The CDR3 nucleotides read TGTGCCAGTACGGTGTACGGCAATCAGCCCCAGCATTTT.

This clonotype was detected a few times. The V gene is TRBV27, the J gene TRBJ2-1, with 12 bases fitting TRBD2. Unmatched junction bases numbered 7, after V lost 4 bases and J lost 9 bases. From germline, CDR1 is MNHEY and CDR2 SMNVEV (reference sequence). The CDR3 has 15 amino acids. CDR3 DNA sequence: TGTGCCAGCAGTTACCCTAGCGGGAGGGCCGGTGAGCAGTTCTTC. Amino acid sequence: CASSYPSGRAGEQFF.

The rearrangement links TRBV5-4 to TRBJ1-2; D is unresolved. From germline, CDR1 is SGHNT and CDR2 YYREEE (reference sequence). The V gene lost 0 bases and the J gene lost 7 bases, with 10 bases spanning the gap. The CDR3 is made up of 13 amino acids. The CDR3 loop is CASSLDGGSGYTF. The CDR3 nucleotides are TGTGCCAGCAGCTTGGACGGAGGGAGTGGCTACACCTTC.